The sequence of this T cell receptor (beta chain) was determined in a study of control samples from healthy donors and cancer patients. CDR1 is LGHDT, CDR2 YNNKEL, per germline (reference sequence). The CDR3 spans 13 residues. V was clipped by 4 bases and J by 6 bases, with 10 bases between them. TCRdb keeps only in-frame clones here, not all; method: immunoSEQ multiplex PCR. The table lists about 160,000 clones, around 96% of them singletons, with approximately 1% in the top ten. The V call is TRBV3-1 (or the pseudogene TRBV3-2), the J call TRBJ1-5; D ambiguous. The material sequenced was blood. The sequence came from a woman aged 30 to 39 in good health. The CDR3 is CASSRHGVQPQHF. CDR3 in DNA: TGTGCCAGCAGCCGTCATGGGGTTCAGCCCCAGCATTTT.